These T cell receptor beta chains were read from a single sample in a study of vaccination effects on CD4 cells after COVID-19. Only in-frame clones appear in the TCRdb table, and some are missing; sequencing was by immunoSEQ multiplex PCR. This repertoire shows approximately 31,000 clones, 70% found once; its top ten account for 3.8%. Their antigens remain unidentified. Sequences were derived from CD4+ T cells from PBMCs cultured without peptide, sampled before COVID-19 vaccination. The receptors were sampled from a human donor who received a COVID-19 vaccine. CDR3s include the opening cysteine and the closing phenylalanine or tryptophan. A row's size may be missing; if present it is once, few, many or a size class.

V gene: TRBV9; clone size: NA; J gene: TRBJ2-1; CDR3 protein: CASSVGDSAYNEQFF
V gene: TRBV9; clone size: NA; J gene: TRBJ1-1; CDR3 protein: CASSPLPETEAFF
V gene: TRBV6-5; clone size: few; J gene: TRBJ1-1; CDR3 protein: CAGGTGLITEAFF
V gene: TRBV7-2; clone size: few; J gene: TRBJ1-5; CDR3 protein: CASSIEDGENQPQHF
V gene: TRBV20-1; clone size: few; J gene: TRBJ1-6; CDR3 protein: CSASSISYNSPLHF
V gene: TRBV7-9; clone size: few; J gene: TRBJ1-1; CDR3 protein: CASGSELGLTEAFF
V gene: TRBV5-5; clone size: few; J gene: TRBJ2-7; CDR3 protein: CASTMGLANYEQYF
V gene: TRBV4-1; clone size: NA; J gene: TRBJ2-1; CDR3 protein: CASSQDIGEQFF
V gene: TRBV6-5; clone size: NA; J gene: TRBJ1-1; CDR3 protein: CASSRDRSRAFF
V gene: TRBV5-1; clone size: NA; J gene: TRBJ2-7; CDR3 protein: CASSPRTREGSYEQYF
V gene: TRBV12-3/TRBV12-4; clone size: NA; J gene: TRBJ2-5; CDR3 protein: CASSVRGGETQYF
V gene: TRBV19; clone size: NA; J gene: TRBJ2-6; CDR3 protein: CASRWEGGANVLTF
V gene: TRBV5-1; clone size: NA; J gene: TRBJ2-5; CDR3 protein: CASSSLAGETQYF
V gene: TRBV19; clone size: NA; J gene: TRBJ1-2; CDR3 protein: CASPGQGHVYGYTF
V gene: TRBV5-1; clone size: once; J gene: TRBJ2-7; CDR3 protein: CASSGGLAGDEQYF
V gene: TRBV19; clone size: NA; J gene: TRBJ1-3; CDR3 protein: CASTTTAYGNTIYF
V gene: TRBV3-1/TRBV3-2; clone size: NA; J gene: TRBJ1-5; CDR3 protein: CASSQGAANQPQHF
V gene: TRBV18; clone size: NA; J gene: TRBJ1-1; CDR3 protein: CASSGSANTEAFF
V gene: TRBV5-1; clone size: NA; J gene: TRBJ2-3; CDR3 protein: CASSLANSGEWDTQYF
V gene: TRBV5-4; clone size: NA; J gene: TRBJ2-3; CDR3 protein: CASSSKTGVRTDTQYF
V gene: TRBV24-1; clone size: NA; J gene: TRBJ1-2; CDR3 protein: CATSDGRPSYGYTF
V gene: TRBV12-5; clone size: NA; J gene: TRBJ2-3; CDR3 protein: CASGIGRGADTQYF
V gene: TRBV11-2; clone size: NA; J gene: TRBJ1-1; CDR3 protein: CASSSHRGRGNTEAFF
V gene: TRBV20-1; clone size: NA; J gene: TRBJ1-6; CDR3 protein: CSASAEAGGNSPLHF
V gene: TRBV6-5; clone size: once; J gene: TRBJ1-6; CDR3 protein: CASSGQGGENSPLHF
V gene: TRBV7-9; clone size: NA; J gene: TRBJ2-2; CDR3 protein: CASSLGQFSGSGTGELFF
V gene: TRBV5-1; clone size: NA; J gene: TRBJ2-7; CDR3 protein: CASSPRGSGSGRYEQYF
V gene: TRBV19; clone size: NA; J gene: TRBJ2-4; CDR3 protein: CATGVGNIQYF
V gene: TRBV6-4; clone size: NA; J gene: TRBJ2-2; CDR3 protein: CASSSGSTGELFF
V gene: TRBV7-8; clone size: NA; J gene: TRBJ2-3; CDR3 protein: CASSLDGQGDTQYF
V gene: TRBV29-1; clone size: NA; J gene: TRBJ1-4; CDR3 protein: CSVLTGGGEKLFF